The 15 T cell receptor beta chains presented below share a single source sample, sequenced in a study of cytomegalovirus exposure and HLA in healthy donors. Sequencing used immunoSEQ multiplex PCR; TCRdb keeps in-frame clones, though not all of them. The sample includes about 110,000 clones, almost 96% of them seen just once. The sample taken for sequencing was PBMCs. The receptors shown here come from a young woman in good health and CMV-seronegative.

CDR3 in DNA: TGCAGCGTTGAGGAGACAGGACTCACAGATACGCAGTATTTT. This codes for CSVEETGLTDTQYF. The chain employs TRBV29-1 and TRBJ2-3, with D perhaps matching TRBD1 (6 bases). The V gene lost 3 bases and the J gene lost 2 bases, with 12 bases spanning the gap. The germline CDR1 and CDR2 sequences are SQVTM and ANQGSEA. This CDR3 region has 14 residues.

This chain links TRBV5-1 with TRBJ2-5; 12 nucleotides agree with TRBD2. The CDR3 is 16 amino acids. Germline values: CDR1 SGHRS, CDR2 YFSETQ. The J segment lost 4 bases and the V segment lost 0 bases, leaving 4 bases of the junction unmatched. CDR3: CASSLAPSGGGETQYF. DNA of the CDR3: TGCGCCAGCAGCTTGGCCCCTAGCGGGGGGGGAGAGACCCAGTACTTC.

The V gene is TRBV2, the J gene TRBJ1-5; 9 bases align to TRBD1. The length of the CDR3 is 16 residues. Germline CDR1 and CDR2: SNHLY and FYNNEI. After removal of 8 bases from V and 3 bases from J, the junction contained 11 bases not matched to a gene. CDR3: CASRSRTGDYNQPQHF. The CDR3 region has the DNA TGTGCCAGCCGATCCCGGACAGGGGATTACAATCAGCCCCAGCATTTT.

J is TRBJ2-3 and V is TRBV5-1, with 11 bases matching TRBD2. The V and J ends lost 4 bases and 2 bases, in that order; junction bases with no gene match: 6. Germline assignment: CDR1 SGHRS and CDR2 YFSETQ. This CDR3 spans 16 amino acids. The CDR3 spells CASSPTSGVITDTQYF. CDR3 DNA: TGCGCCAGCAGCCCGACTAGCGGGGTGATCACAGATACGCAGTATTTT.

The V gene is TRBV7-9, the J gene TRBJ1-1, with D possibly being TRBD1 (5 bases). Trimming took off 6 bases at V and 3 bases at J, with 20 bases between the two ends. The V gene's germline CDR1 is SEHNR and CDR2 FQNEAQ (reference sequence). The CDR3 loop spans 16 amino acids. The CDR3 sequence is CASRGASGYGYTEAFF. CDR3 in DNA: TGTGCCAGCAGGGGTGCGTCAGGGTATGGATACACTGAAGCTTTCTTT.

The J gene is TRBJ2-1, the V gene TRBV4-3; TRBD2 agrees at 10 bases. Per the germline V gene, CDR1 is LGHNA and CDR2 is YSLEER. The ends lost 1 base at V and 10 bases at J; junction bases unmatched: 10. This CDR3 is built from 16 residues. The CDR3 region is CASSQGGVLAGVEQFF. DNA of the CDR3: TGCGCCAGCAGCCAAGGAGGGGTGCTAGCGGGGGTCGAGCAGTTCTTC.

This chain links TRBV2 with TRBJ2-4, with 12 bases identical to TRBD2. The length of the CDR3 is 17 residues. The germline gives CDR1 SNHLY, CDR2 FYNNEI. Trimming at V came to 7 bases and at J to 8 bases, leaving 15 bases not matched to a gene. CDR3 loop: CASTPLTLAGGRDIQYF. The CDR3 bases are TGTGCCAGCACGCCACTAACCCTAGCGGGGGGGCGGGACATTCAGTACTTC.

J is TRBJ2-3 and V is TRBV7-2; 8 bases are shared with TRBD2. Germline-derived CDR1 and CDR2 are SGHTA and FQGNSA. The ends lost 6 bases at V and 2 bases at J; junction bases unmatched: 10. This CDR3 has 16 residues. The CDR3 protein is CASSYYRGGTTDTQYF. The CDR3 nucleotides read TGTGCCAGCAGTTATTACCGCGGGGGGACCACAGATACGCAGTATTTT.

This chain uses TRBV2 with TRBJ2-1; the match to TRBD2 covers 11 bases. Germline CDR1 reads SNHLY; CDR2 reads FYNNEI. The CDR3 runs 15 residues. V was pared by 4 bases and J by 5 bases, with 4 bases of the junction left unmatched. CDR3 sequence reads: CASSAGLAAHNEQFF. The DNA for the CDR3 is TGTGCCAGCAGTGCGGGACTAGCGGCCCACAATGAGCAGTTCTTC.

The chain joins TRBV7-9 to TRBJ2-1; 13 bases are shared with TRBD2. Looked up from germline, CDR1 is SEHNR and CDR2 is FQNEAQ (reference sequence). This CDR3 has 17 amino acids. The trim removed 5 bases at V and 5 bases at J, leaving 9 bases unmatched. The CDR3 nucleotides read TGTGCCAGCAGCCGCAAAAGACTAGCGGGGGGCCACAATGAGCAGTTCTTC. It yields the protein CASSRKRLAGGHNEQFF.

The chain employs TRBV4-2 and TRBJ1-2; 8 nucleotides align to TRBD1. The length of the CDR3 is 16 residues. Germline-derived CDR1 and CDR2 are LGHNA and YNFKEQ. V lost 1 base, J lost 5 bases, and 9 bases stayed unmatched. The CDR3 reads CASSQAGGSSLYGYTF. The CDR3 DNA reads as TGTGCCAGCAGCCAAGCAGGGGGCTCGTCCCTATATGGCTACACCTTC.

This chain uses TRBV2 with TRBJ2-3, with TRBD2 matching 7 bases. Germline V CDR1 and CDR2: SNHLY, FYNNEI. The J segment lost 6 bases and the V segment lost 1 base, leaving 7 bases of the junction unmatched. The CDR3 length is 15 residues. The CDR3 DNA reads TGTGCCAGCAGTGAAGGGACTAGTTCTTCGGATACGCAGTATTTT. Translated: CASSEGTSSSDTQYF.

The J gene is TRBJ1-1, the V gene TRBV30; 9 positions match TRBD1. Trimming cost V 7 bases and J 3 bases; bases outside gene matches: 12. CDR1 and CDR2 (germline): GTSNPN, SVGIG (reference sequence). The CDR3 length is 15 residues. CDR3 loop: CAFRDRVFTHTEAFF. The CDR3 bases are TGTGCCTTCCGGGACAGGGTGTTCACTCACACTGAAGCTTTCTTT. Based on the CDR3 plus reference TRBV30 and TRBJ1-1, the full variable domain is SQTIHQWPATLVQPVGSPLSLECTVEGTSNPNLYWYRQAAGRGLQLLFYSVGIGQISSEVPQNLSASRPQDRQFILSSKKLLLSDSGFYLCAFRDRVFTHTEAFFGQGTRLTVV.

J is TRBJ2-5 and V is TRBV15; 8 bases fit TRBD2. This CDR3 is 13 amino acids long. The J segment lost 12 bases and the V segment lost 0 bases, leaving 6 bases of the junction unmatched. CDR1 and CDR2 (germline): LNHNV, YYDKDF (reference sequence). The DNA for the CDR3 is TGTGCCACCAGCAGAGATCAGACGGGGGGGGAGTACTTC. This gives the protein CATSRDQTGGEYF.

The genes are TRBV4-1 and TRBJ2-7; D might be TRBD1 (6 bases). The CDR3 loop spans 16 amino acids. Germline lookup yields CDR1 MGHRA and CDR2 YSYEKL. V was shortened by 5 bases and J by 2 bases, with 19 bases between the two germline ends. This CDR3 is CASSSGFDRKTYEQYF. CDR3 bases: TGCGCCAGCAGCTCCGGATTTGACAGGAAGACCTACGAGCAGTACTTC.